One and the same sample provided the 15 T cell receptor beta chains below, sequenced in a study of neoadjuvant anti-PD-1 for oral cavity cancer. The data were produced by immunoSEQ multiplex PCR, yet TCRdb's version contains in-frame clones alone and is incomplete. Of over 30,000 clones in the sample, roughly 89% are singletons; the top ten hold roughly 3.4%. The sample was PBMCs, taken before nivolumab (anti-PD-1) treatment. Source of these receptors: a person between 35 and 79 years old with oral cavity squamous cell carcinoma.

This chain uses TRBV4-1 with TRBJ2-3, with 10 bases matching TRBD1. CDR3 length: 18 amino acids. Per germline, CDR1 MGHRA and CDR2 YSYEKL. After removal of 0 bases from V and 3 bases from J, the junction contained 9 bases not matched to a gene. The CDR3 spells CASSQDQTGGGVTDTQYF. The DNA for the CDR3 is TGCGCCAGCAGCCAAGATCAGACAGGGGGCGGTGTGACAGATACGCAGTATTTT.

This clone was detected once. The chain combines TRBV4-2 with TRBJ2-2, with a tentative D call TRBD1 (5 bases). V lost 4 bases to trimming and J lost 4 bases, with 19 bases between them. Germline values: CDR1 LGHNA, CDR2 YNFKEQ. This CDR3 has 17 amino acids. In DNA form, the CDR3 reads TGTGCCAGCAGCCGGAGAGGACACCTCTTTGGCACCGGGGAGCTGTTTTTT. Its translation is CASSRRGHLFGTGELFF.

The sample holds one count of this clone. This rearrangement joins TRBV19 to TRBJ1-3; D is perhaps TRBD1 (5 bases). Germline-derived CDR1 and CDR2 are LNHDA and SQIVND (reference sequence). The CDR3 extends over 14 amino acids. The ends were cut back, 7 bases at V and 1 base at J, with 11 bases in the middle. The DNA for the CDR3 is TGTGCCAGTAAGGGACGTTCATCTGGAAACACCATATATTTT. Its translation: CASKGRSSGNTIYF.

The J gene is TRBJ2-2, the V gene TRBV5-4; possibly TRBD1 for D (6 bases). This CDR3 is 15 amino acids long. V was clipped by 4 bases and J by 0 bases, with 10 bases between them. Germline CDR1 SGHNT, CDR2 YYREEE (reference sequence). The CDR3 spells CASSPGTPNTGELFF. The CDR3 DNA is TGTGCCAGCAGCCCCGGGACACCGAACACCGGGGAGCTGTTTTTT.

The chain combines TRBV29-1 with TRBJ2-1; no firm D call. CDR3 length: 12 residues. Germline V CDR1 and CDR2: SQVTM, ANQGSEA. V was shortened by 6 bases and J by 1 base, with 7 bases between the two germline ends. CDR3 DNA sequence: TGCAGCGTGCAGAGTTCCTACAATGAGCAGTTCTTC. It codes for CSVQSSYNEQFF.

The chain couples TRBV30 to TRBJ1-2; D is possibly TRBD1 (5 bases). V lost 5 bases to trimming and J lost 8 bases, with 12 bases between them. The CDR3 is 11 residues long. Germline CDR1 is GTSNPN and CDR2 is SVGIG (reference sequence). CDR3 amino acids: CAWAGGGGYTF. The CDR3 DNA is TGTGCCTGGGCCGGTGGGGGGGGCTACACCTTC.

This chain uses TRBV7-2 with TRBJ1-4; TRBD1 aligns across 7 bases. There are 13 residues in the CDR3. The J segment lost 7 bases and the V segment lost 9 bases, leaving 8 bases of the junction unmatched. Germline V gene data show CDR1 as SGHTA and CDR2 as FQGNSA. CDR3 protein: CASREQGIEKLFF. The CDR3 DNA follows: TGTGCCAGTAGGGAACAGGGGATTGAAAAACTGTTTTTT.

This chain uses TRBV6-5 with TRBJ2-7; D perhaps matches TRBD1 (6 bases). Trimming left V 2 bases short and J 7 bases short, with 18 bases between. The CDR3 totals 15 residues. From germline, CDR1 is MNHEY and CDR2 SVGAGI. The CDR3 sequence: CASSYPSLQGWEQYF. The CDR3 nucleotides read TGTGCCAGCAGTTACCCATCCTTACAGGGATGGGAGCAGTACTTC.

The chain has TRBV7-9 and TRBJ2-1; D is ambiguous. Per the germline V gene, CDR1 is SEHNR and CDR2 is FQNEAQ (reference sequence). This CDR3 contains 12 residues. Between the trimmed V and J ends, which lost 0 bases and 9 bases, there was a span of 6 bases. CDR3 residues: CASSLAGIEQFF. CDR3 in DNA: TGTGCCAGCAGCTTAGCAGGGATTGAGCAGTTCTTC.

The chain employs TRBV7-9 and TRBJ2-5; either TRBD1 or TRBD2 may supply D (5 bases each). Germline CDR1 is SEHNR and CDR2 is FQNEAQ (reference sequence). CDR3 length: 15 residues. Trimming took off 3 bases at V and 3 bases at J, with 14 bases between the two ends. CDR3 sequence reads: CASSFRRGVKETQYF. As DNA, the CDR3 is TGTGCCAGCAGCTTTAGAAGGGGAGTCAAAGAGACCCAGTACTTC. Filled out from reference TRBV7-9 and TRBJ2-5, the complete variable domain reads DTGVSQNPRHKITKRGQNVTFRCDPISEHNRLYWYRQTLGQGPEFLTYFQNEAQLEKSRLLSDRFSAERPKGSFSTLEIQRTEQGDSAMYLCASSFRRGVKETQYFGPGTRLLVL.

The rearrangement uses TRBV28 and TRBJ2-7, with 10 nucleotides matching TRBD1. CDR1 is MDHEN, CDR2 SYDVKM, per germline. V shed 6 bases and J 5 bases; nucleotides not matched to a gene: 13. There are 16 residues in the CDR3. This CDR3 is CASRPNTWGQGNEQYF. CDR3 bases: TGTGCCAGCAGACCTAATACTTGGGGACAGGGGAACGAGCAGTACTTC. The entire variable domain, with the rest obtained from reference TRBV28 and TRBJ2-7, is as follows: DVKVTQSSRYLVKRTGEKVFLECVQDMDHENMFWYRQDPGLGLRLIYFSYDVKMKEKGDIPEGYSVSREKKERFSLILESASTNQTSMYLCASRPNTWGQGNEQYFGPGTRLTVT.

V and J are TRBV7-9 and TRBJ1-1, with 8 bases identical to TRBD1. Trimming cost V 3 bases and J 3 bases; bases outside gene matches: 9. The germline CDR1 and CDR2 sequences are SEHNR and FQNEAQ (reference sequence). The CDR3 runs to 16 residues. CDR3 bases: TGTGCCAGCAGCTTCAGGACAGGGCTGAACGACACTGAAGCTTTCTTT. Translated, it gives CASSFRTGLNDTEAFF.

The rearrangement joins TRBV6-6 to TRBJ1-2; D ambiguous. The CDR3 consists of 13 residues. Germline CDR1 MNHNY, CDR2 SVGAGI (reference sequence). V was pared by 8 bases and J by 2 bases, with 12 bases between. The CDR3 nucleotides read TGTGCCAGCCAGAATGAAGACAACTATGGCTACACCTTC. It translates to CASQNEDNYGYTF.

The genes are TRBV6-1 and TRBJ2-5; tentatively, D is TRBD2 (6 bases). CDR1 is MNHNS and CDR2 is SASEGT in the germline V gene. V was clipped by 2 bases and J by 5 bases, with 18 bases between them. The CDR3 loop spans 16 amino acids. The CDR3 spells CASSERRGTPSETQYF. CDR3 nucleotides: TGTGCCAGCAGTGAACGGAGGGGCACCCCATCGGAGACCCAGTACTTC.

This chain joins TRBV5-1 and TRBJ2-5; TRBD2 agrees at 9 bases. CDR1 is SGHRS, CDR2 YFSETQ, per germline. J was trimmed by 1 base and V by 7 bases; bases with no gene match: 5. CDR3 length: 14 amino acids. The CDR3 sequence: CASEEAGGQETQYF. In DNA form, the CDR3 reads TGCGCCAGCGAGGAAGCGGGGGGCCAAGAGACCCAGTACTTC.